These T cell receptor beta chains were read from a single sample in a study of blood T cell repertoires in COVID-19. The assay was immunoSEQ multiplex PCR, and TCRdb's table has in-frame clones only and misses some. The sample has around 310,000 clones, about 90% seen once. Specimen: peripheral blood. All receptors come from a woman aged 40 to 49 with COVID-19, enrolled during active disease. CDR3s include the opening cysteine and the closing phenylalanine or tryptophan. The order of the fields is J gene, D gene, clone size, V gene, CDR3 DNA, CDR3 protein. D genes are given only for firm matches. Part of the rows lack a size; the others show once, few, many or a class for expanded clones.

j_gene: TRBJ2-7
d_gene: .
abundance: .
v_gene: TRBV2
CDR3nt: TGTGCCAGCAGTCCTCGACTAGGAACCTACGAGCAGTACTTC
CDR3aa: CASSPRLGTYEQYF

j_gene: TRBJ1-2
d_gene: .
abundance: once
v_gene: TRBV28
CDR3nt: TGTGCCAGCAGTCCCCTCGGGGGGTATGGCTACACCTTC
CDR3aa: CASSPLGGYGYTF

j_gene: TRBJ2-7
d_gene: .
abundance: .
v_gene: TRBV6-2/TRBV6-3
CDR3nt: TGTGCCAGCAGTTACGTCAGTTTAGGGGACGAGCAGTACTTC
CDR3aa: CASSYVSLGDEQYF

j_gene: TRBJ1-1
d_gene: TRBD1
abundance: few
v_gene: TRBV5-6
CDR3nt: TGTGCCAGCAGCATTTACAGGGGCATGGGGAACACTGAAGCTTTCTTT
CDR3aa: CASSIYRGMGNTEAFF

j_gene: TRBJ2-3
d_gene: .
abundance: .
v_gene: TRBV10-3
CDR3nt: TGTGCCATCAGGAGGGAATTTAGCACAGATACGCAGTATTTT
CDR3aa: CAIRREFSTDTQYF

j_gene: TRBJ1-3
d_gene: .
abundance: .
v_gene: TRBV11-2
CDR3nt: TGTGCCAGCAGCCAAGGACAGCCAAACACCATATATTTT
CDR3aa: CASSQGQPNTIYF

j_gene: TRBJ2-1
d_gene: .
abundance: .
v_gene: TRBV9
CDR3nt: TGTGCCAGCAGCGTTGGGCAACGGATTCTCGCCTACAATGAGCAGTTCTTC
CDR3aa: CASSVGQRILAYNEQFF

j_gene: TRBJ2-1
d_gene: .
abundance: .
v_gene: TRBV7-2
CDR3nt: TGTGCCAGCAGCCCTCGTAGCTTGGGGGGATCCGCCTACAATGAGCAGTTCTTC
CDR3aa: CASSPRSLGGSAYNEQFF

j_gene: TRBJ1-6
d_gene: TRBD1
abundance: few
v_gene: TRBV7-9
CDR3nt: TGTGCCAGCAGCCCTGGACAGGGTTATTCACCCCTCCACTTT
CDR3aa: CASSPGQGYSPLHF

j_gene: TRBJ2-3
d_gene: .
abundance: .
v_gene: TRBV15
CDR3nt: TGTGCCACCAGCAGAGTCAAGGACAGCCAGTATTTT
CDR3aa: CATSRVKDSQYF

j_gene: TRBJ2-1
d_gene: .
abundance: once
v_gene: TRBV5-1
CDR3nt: TGCGCCAGCAGCTTGGCCTATCGGGGGAATGAGCAGTTCTTC
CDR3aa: CASSLAYRGNEQFF

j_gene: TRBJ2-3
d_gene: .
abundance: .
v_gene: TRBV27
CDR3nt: TGTGCCAGCAGTTTGGCTAGCACAGATACGCAGTATTTT
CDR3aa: CASSLASTDTQYF

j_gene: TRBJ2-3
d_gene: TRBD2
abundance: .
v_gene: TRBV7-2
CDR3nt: TGTGCCAGCAGCTCGGTAGCGGGAGATACGCAGTATTTT
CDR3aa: CASSSVAGDTQYF

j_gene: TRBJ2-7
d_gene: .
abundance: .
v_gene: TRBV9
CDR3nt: TGTGCCAGCAGCCTTGAGGGTGACACTTCCTACGAGCAGTACTTC
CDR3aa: CASSLEGDTSYEQYF

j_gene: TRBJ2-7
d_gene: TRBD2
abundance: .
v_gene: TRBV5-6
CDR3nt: TGTGCCAGCAGTCCCCCGGGAGCGGGAGGTTTTTACGAGCAGTACTTC
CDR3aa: CASSPPGAGGFYEQYF